Sequencing of this T cell receptor (beta chain) was carried out in a study of T cell changes during pregnancy in multiple sclerosis. Only in-frame clones appear in the TCRdb table, and some are missing; sequencing was by immunoSEQ multiplex PCR. The profile covers under 95,000 clones, with roughly 92% appearing a single time and roughly 2.1% taken by the ten largest. This CDR3 has 16 amino acids. CDR1 LNHNV and CDR2 YYDKDF come from the germline V gene (reference sequence). Germline trimming cut 2 bases from V and 4 bases from J; bases unmatched to any gene: 5. The chain joins TRBV15 to TRBJ2-1; TRBD2 matches 10 bases. The TCR originated in a female donor with multiple sclerosis, enrolled in a pregnancy study. The sequencing used peripheral blood, collected in the second trimester of pregnancy. In DNA form, the CDR3 reads TGTGCCACCAGCAGAAATCTAGCGGGAGCATACAATGAGCAGTTCTTC. Its protein product is CATSRNLAGAYNEQFF.